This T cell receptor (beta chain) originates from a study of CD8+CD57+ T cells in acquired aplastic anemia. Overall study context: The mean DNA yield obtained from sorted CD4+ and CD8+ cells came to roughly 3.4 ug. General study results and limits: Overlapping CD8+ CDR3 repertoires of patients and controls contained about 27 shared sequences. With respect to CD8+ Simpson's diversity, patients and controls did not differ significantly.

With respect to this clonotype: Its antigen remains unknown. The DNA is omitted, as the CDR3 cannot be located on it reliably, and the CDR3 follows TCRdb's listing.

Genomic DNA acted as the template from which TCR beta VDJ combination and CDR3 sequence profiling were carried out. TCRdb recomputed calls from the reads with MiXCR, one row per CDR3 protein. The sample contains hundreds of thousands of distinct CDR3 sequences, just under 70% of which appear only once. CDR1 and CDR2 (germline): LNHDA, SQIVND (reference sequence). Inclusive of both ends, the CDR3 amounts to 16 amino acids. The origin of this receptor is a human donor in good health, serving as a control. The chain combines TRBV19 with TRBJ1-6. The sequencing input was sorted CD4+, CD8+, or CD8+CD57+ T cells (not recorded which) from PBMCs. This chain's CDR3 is CASSESGSHYGYTFGF.